The clone carrying this TCR beta chain was seen many times. The antigen remains unidentified. This specimen belongs to a study of CD8 T cells in ankylosing spondylitis. General observations from the study: Among TCR beta sequences, a motif of several highly homologous variants appeared characteristic of ankylosing spondylitis blood.

There are 15 residues in the CDR3. The germline CDR1 and CDR2 sequences are KGHDR and SFDVKD. Between the trimmed V and J ends, which lost 3 bases and 0 bases, there was a span of 10 bases. With molecular barcodes, quantitative 5'-RACE was used to make the TCR beta libraries. MiXCR, applied by TCRdb to the 5' RACE reads, yields one record per CDR3 protein. The sample has 670,000 or so distinct CDR3 sequences; roughly 20% are singletons. V usage is TRBV24-1 and J usage is TRBJ1-2; D is undetermined. Sequenced: blood, either unsorted or a sorted T cell fraction (not recorded which). This TCR derives from a male donor with ankylosing spondylitis. CDR3 loop: CATSDPKFSNYGYTF. The CDR3 DNA is TGTGCCACCAGTGATCCAAAGTTCTCTAACTATGGCTACACCTTC.